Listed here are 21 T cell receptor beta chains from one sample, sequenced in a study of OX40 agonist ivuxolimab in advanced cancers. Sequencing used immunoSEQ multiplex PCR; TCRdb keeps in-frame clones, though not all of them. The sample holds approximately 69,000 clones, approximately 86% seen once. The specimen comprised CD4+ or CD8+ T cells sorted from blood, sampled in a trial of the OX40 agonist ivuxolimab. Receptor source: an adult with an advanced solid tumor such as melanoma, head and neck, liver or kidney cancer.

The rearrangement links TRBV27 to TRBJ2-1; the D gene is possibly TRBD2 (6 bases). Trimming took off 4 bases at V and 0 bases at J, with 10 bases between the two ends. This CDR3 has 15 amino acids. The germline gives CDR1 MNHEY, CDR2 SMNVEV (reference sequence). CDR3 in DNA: TGTGCCAGCAGTTATAGCGGTAACTCCTACAATGAGCAGTTCTTC. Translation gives CASSYSGNSYNEQFF.

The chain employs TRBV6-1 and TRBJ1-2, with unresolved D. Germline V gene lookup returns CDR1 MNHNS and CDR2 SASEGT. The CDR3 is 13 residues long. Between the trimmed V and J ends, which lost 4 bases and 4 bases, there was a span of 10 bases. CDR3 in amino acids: CASSGEVGYGYTF. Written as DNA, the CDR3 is TGTGCCAGCAGTGGGGAGGTCGGCTATGGCTACACCTTC.

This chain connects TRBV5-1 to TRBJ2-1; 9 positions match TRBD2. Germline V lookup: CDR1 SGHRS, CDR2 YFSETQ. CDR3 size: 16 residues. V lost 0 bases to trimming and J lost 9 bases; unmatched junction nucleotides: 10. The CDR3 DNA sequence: TGCGCCAGCAGCTTGGAGGTGAGCGGGGGGCAAGGTGAGCAGTTCTTC. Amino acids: CASSLEVSGGQGEQFF.

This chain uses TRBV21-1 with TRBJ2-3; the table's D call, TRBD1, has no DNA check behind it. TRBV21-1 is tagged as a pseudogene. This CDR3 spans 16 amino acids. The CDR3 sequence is CASSNTGDTSTDTQYF. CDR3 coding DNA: TGTGCCAGCAGCAATACAGGGGACACTAGCACAGATACGCAGTATTTT.

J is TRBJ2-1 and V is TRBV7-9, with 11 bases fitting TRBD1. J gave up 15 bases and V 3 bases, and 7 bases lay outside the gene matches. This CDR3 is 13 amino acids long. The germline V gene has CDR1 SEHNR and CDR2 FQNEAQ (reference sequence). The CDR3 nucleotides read TGTGCCAGCAGCTTTACCGGGACAGGGGGTTGGTTCTTC. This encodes CASSFTGTGGWFF.

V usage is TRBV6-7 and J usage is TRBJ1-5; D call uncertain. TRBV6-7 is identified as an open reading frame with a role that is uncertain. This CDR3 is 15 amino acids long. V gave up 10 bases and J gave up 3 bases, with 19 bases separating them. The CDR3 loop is CAIPSSRMTNQPQHF. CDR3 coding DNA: TGTGCCATCCCCTCTAGTAGGATGACCAATCAGCCCCAGCATTTT.

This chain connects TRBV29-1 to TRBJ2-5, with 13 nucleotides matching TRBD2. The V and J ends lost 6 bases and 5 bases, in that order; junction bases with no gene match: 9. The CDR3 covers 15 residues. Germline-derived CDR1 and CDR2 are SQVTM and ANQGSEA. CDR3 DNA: TGCAGCGTGCGACTAGCGGGAGGCTACAGGGAGACCCAGTACTTC. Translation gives CSVRLAGGYRETQYF.

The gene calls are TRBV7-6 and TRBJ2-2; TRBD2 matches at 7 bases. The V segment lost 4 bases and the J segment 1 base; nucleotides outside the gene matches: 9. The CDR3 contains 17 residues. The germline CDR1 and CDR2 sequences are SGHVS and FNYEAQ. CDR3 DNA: TGTGCCAGCAGCTCTATTCTAGGCGGGGGGAACACCGGGGAGCTGTTTTTT. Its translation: CASSSILGGGNTGELFF.

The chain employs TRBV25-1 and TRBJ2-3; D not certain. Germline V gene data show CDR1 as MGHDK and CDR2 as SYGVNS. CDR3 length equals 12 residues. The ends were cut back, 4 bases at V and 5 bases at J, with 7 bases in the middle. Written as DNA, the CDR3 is TGTGCCAGCAGTGGTACGAGAGATACGCAGTATTTT. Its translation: CASSGTRDTQYF.

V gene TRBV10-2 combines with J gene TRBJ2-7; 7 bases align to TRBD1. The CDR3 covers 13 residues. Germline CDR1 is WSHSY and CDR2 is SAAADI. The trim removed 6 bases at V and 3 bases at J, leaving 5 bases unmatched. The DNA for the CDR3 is TGCGCCAGCAGCCCGGGACAGATCTACGAGCAGTACTTC. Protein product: CASSPGQIYEQYF.

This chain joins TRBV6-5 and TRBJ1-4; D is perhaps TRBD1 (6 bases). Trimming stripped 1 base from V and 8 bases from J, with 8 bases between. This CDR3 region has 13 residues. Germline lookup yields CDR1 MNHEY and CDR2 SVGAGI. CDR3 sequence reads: CASSYFTGEKLFF. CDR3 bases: TGTGCCAGCAGTTACTTTACAGGGGAAAAACTGTTTTTT.

CDR3 bases: TGCGCCAGCAGCCCCTTAACATCAGATACGCAGTATTTT. This translates into CASSPLTSDTQYF. The chain carries TRBV5-1 and TRBJ2-3; no clear D gene. The CDR3 is made up of 13 amino acids. CDR1 SGHRS and CDR2 YFSETQ come from the germline V gene. With 4 bases removed from V and 4 bases from J, the gap between germline ends came to 10 bases.

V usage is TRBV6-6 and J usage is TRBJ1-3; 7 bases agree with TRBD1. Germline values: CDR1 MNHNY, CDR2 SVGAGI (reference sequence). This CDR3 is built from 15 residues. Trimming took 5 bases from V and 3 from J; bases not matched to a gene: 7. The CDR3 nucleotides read TGTGCCAGCAGTATACAGGGGAGCAATGGAAACACCATATATTTT. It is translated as CASSIQGSNGNTIYF.

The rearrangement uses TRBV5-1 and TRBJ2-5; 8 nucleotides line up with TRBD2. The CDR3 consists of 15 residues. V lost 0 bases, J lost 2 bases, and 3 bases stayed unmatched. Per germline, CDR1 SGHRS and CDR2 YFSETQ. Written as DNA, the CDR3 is TGCGCCAGCAGCTTGGGCGGGGGGCTACAAGAGACCCAGTACTTC. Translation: CASSLGGGLQETQYF.

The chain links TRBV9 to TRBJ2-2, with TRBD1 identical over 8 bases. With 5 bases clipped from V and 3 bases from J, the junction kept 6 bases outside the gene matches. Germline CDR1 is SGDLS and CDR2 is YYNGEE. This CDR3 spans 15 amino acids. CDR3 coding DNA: TGTGCCAGCAGGCCGGACAGGGCTTACACCGGGGAGCTGTTTTTT. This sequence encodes CASRPDRAYTGELFF.

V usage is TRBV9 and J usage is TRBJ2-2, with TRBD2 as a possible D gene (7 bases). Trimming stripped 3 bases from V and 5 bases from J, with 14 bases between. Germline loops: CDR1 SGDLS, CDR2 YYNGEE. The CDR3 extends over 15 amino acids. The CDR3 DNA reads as TGTGCCAGCAGCGCCCCAGGGGAGGGGACCGGGGAGCTGTTTTTT. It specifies CASSAPGEGTGELFF.

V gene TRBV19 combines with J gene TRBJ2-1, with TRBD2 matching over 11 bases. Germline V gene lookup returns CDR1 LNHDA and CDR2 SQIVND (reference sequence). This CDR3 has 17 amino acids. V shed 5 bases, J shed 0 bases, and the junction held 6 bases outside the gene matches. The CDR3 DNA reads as TGTGCCAGTAGTCCGACTAGCGGGGCTAGCTCCTACAATGAGCAGTTCTTC. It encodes CASSPTSGASSYNEQFF. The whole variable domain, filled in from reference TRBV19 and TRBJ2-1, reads DGGITQSPKYLFRKEGQNVTLSCEQNLNHDAMYWYRQDPGQGLRLIYYSQIVNDFQKGDIAEGYSVSREKKESFPLTVTSAQKNPTAFYLCASSPTSGASSYNEQFFGPGTRLTVL.

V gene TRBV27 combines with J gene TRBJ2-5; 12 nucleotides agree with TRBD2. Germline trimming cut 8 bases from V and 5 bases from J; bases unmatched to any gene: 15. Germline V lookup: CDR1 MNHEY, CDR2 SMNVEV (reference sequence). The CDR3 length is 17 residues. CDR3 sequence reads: CASSPTSGSGGRETQYF. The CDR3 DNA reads TGTGCCAGCTCTCCGACTAGCGGGAGTGGTGGACGTGAGACCCAGTACTTC.

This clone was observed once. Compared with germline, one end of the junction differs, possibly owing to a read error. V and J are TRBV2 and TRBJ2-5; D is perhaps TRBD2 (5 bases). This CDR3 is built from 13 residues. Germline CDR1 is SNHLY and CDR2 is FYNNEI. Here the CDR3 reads CASNEKAGETQYF. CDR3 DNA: TGTGCCAGCAATGAAAAGGCGGGTGAGACCCAGTACTTC.

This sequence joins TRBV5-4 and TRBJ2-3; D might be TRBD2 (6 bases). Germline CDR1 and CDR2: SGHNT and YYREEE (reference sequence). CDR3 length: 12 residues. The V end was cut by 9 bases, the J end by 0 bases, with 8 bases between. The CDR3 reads CATGTSTDTQYF. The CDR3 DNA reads TGTGCCACGGGGACTAGCACAGATACGCAGTATTTT.

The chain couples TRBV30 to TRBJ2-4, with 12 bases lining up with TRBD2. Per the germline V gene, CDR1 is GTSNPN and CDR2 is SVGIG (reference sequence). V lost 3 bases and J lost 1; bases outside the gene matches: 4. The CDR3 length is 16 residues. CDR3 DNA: TGTGCCTGGAGCCCAGGACTAGCGGGGGCCAAAAACATTCAGTACTTC. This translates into CAWSPGLAGAKNIQYF.